This T cell receptor (beta chain) came from a study of blood T cell repertoires in COVID-19. Whole-study context: There were acute and convalescent COVID-19 samples, and they came from the United States, Italy and Spain. PBMCs, B-cell-depleted T cells, or T cells were the source of the cDNA or gDNA that made up the material.

V shed 7 bases and J 0 bases; nucleotides not matched to a gene: 9. The CDR3 sequence is 15 residues long. CDR1 and CDR2 from the germline V gene are SQVTM and ANQGSEA. Study processing details: Reference gene primer amplification in the assay estimated nucleated cell counts. Assay used: immunoSEQ multiplex PCR; TCRdb lists only in-frame clones, some missing. V and J calls and clone size are those listed in that table; D and trimming were worked out from the DNA. This table has roughly 130,000 clones, about 89% appearing once. The chain is built from TRBV29-1 and TRBJ1-1, with 9 bases aligning to TRBD1. The sequence was obtained from a woman aged 60-75 years with acute or convalescent COVID-19. Input material: peripheral blood. The CDR3 here is CSARRDRVMNTEAFF. CDR3 DNA sequence: TGCAGCGCCCGCCGGGACAGGGTTATGAACACTGAAGCTTTCTTT. Full variable domain (outside the CDR3, taken from reference TRBV29-1 and TRBJ1-1): SAVISQKPSRDICQRGTSLTIQCQVDSQVTMMFWYRQQPGQSLTLIATANQGSEATYESGFVIDKFPISRPNLTFSTLTVSNMSPEDSSIYLCSARRDRVMNTEAFFGQGTRLTVV.